These T cell receptor beta chains were read from a single sample in a study of cytomegalovirus exposure and HLA in healthy donors. Clones were sequenced by immunoSEQ multiplex PCR, and TCRdb holds only the in-frame ones, with some missing. The sample holds more than 55,000 clones, about 96% seen once. The sequenced sample was PBMCs. The receptors stem from a man aged 18 to 30 in good health and CMV-seronegative. The CDR3 runs from the conserved cysteine through the conserved F or W. The D gene is left open where the match is weak. The size entry is marked missing in some rows and otherwise reads once, few, many or a size class.

V: TRBV4-1
size: -
J: TRBJ2-1
D: TRBD2
DNA: TGCGCCAGCAGCCAAAGTACACTAGCGGGAGGGGAGGGTGAGCAGTTCTTC
CDR3: CASSQSTLAGGEGEQFF

V: TRBV9
size: -
J: TRBJ1-6
D: -
DNA: TGTGCCAGCAGCATTCGGGGTCCGGGTTCACCCCTCCACTTT
CDR3: CASSIRGPGSPLHF

V: TRBV2
size: -
J: TRBJ2-1
D: -
DNA: TGTGCCAGCAGTGAAGGAGGCGAGCAGTTCTTC
CDR3: CASSEGGEQFF

V: TRBV28
size: -
J: TRBJ2-3
D: -
DNA: TGTGCCAGCAGTTCAGCAGCGGTGACTTCAGATACGCAGTATTTT
CDR3: CASSSAAVTSDTQYF

V: TRBV2
size: -
J: TRBJ2-1
D: TRBD2
DNA: TGTGCCAGTTGTAGTAGCGGGAGGCTTCGGGACAATGAGCAGTTCTTC
CDR3: CASCSSGRLRDNEQFF

V: TRBV13
size: -
J: TRBJ1-1
D: -
DNA: TGTGCCAGCAGTCCGCTCGGGTGGAGGGGTGAAGCTTTCTTT
CDR3: CASSPLGWRGEAFF

V: TRBV7-2
size: -
J: TRBJ1-2
D: -
DNA: TGTGCCAGCAGCCAACAAGTTTATGGCTACACCTTC
CDR3: CASSQQVYGYTF

V: TRBV7-8
size: -
J: TRBJ2-1
D: -
DNA: TGTGCCAGCAGCTTAGCTATAGGGACTCCCTACAATGAGCAGTTCTTC
CDR3: CASSLAIGTPYNEQFF

V: TRBV5-1
size: -
J: TRBJ2-1
D: TRBD2
DNA: TGCGCCAGCAGCTTAGCGGCTAGCGGGAGTTCGTTCAATGAGCAGTTCTTC
CDR3: CASSLAASGSSFNEQFF

V: TRBV4-3
size: -
J: TRBJ2-1
D: TRBD1
DNA: TGCGCCAGCAGCAAAAACCCCTCGGGGACAGGGTTGTATGAGCAGTTCTTC
CDR3: CASSKNPSGTGLYEQFF

V: TRBV6-6
size: few
J: TRBJ2-2
D: -
DNA: TGTGCCACAAGCTTCACCGGGGAGCTGTTTTTT
CDR3: CATSFTGELFF

V: TRBV6-1
size: -
J: TRBJ2-7
D: -
DNA: TGTGCCGGAGGGACTTCCAGCTCCTACGAGCAGTACTTC
CDR3: CAGGTSSSYEQYF

V: TRBV30
size: -
J: TRBJ1-1
D: -
DNA: TGTGCCTGGAGAAAGACAGGACTCCGAACTGAAGCTTTCTTT
CDR3: CAWRKTGLRTEAFF

V: TRBV29-1
size: -
J: TRBJ2-7
D: -
DNA: TGCAGCGTCGCCGGGACTCCTACGGGACCTTCCTACGAGCAGTACTTC
CDR3: CSVAGTPTGPSYEQYF

V: TRBV2
size: -
J: TRBJ1-1
D: -
DNA: TGTGCCAGCAGTGTCGGGGAGAGGGCTTTCTTT
CDR3: CASSVGERAFF

V: TRBV18
size: -
J: TRBJ1-1
D: TRBD1
DNA: TGTGCCAGCTCACCGGGACAGGGGAACACTGAAGCTTTCTTT
CDR3: CASSPGQGNTEAFF

V: TRBV6-6
size: once
J: TRBJ1-4
D: -
DNA: TGTGCCAGCAGTGGACAGATTAATGAAAAACTGTTTTTT
CDR3: CASSGQINEKLFF

V: TRBV19
size: -
J: TRBJ2-7
D: TRBD1
DNA: TGTGCCAGTAGCGGACAGGGACCACCCTACGAGCAGTACTTC
CDR3: CASSGQGPPYEQYF

V: TRBV5-1
size: -
J: TRBJ2-1
D: TRBD2
DNA: TGCGCCAGCAGCTTGTCCGGGTTGCGGGAGGGCAATGAGCAGTTCTTC
CDR3: CASSLSGLREGNEQFF

V: TRBV27
size: -
J: TRBJ1-5
D: -
DNA: TGTGCCAGCCGGGCGGGGAGAGGAAGCAATCAGCCCCAGCATTTT
CDR3: CASRAGRGSNQPQHF

V: TRBV7-9
size: -
J: TRBJ2-3
D: -
DNA: TGTGCCAGCAGCCACAGGGAAAAAGAGACAGATACGCAGTATTTT
CDR3: CASSHREKETDTQYF

V: TRBV11-2
size: few
J: TRBJ2-1
D: -
DNA: TGTGCCAGCAGCTTAGTGCGACTTGAGCAGTTCTTC
CDR3: CASSLVRLEQFF

V: TRBV7-2
size: once
J: TRBJ1-5
D: -
DNA: TGTGCCAGCAGCTTAGACAGAAGTGGGCCAAGCAATCAGCCCCAGCATTTT
CDR3: CASSLDRSGPSNQPQHF

V: TRBV4-3
size: -
J: TRBJ1-2
D: TRBD1
DNA: TGCGCCAGCAGCCAACTTCCACCGGGACAGGGGATAGAGGGCTACACCTTC
CDR3: CASSQLPPGQGIEGYTF

V: TRBV5-1
size: -
J: TRBJ1-5
D: -
DNA: TGCGCCAGCAGCTTGACGGGATATAGCAATCAGCCCCAGCATTTT
CDR3: CASSLTGYSNQPQHF

V: TRBV5-6
size: -
J: TRBJ2-6
D: -
DNA: TGTGCCAGCAGCCCTGTGCCGCGACAGTCTGGGGCCAACGTCCTGACTTTC
CDR3: CASSPVPRQSGANVLTF

V: TRBV7-9
size: -
J: TRBJ1-4
D: -
DNA: TGTGCCAGCAGCCCCCCCGCGGGGAGCGAAAAACTGTTTTTT
CDR3: CASSPPAGSEKLFF